The 19 T cell receptor beta chains listed next were all sequenced from one sample in a study of response to subunit inactivated influenza vaccine (dated by TCRdb to the late 2010s). The receptor library was made with RT-PCR. The instrument given in TCRdb is Illumina HiSeq 2500. TCRdb's own reprocessing of the public reads used fastp at Q25 and MiXCR and kept productive beta chains. Every distinct CDR3 protein forms one entry, paired with its most common genes and DNA. The sample has 800,000 or so distinct CDR3 sequences on record, less than 25% of them singletons. About a tenth of the sample belongs to the ten largest clones. Sequenced here: PBMCs from blood, sampled less than 6 days after vaccination. The receptors derive from a man aged 45-65 years who received an inactivated influenza vaccine. Donor details come from another sample of the same person, matched by shared clones.

This clonotype was counted between two and nine times. CDR3 sequence reads: CATSDGEARKEQFF. Written as DNA, the CDR3 is TGTGCCACCAGTGATGGGGAGGCCCGTAAGGAGCAGTTCTTC. The rearrangement uses TRBV24-1 and TRBJ2-1; D might be TRBD2 (6 bases). V shed 3 bases and J shed 10 bases, with 15 bases lying between them. Germline values: CDR1 KGHDR, CDR2 SFDVKD. CDR3 length: 14 residues.

The chain couples TRBV12-2 to TRBJ2-1; TRBD2 reflects the table's D call only, with no check against the DNA. TRBV12-2 is a recognized pseudogene. CDR3 length equals 18 residues. CDR3 sequence reads: CASRPVVSKLDSYNEQFF. Written as DNA, the CDR3 is TGTGCAAGTCGCCCAGTGGTTTCAAAGCTAGACTCCTACAATGAGCAGTTCTTC.

The rearrangement joins TRBV20-1 to TRBJ2-3; D possibly corresponds to TRBD2 (5 bases). Germline CDR1 reads DFQATT; CDR2 reads SNEGSKA (reference sequence). The CDR3 has 18 residues. V shed 3 bases and J shed 2 bases, with 24 bases lying between them. CDR3 in amino acids: CSASQRRPMRVFTDTQYF. The CDR3 bases are TGCAGTGCTAGTCAAAGGCGACCTATGAGGGTTTTCACAGATACGCAGTATTTT.

V gene TRBV12-3 or TRBV12-4 combines with J gene TRBJ2-3, with a weak D call TRBD1 (6 bases). V lost 3 bases and J lost 2, with 12 bases in between. The CDR3 totals 15 residues. The CDR3 nucleotides are TGTGCCAGCAGTTTGGGGGACATCGCCACAGATACGCAGTATTTT. Protein sequence: CASSLGDIATDTQYF.

This clonotype was picked up a small number of times. The chain links TRBV6-2 or TRBV6-3 to TRBJ2-1; 11 nucleotides match TRBD2. CDR3 length: 16 residues. After removal of 4 bases from V and 6 bases from J, the junction contained 8 bases not matched to a gene. Germline values: CDR1 MNHEY, CDR2 SVGEGT. In nucleotides, the CDR3 is TGTGCCAGCAGTTCCTCACTAGCGGGAGTTGCCAATGAGCAGTTCTTC. It translates to CASSSSLAGVANEQFF.

The rearrangement joins TRBV20-1 to TRBJ2-7, with TRBD2 matching 10 bases. The CDR3 covers 15 residues. V shed 1 base, J shed 3 bases, and the junction held 6 bases outside the gene matches. The germline CDR1 and CDR2 sequences are DFQATT and SNEGSKA (reference sequence). The CDR3 protein is CSARGGSSGSYEQYF. Written as DNA, the CDR3 is TGCAGTGCTAGAGGTGGGTCTAGCGGGAGCTACGAGCAGTACTTC.

This clonotype was seen at least ten times. The V call is TRBV12-3 or TRBV12-4, the J call TRBJ2-5; D gene unclear. V was trimmed by 3 bases and J by 5 bases, leaving 10 bases between them. The CDR3 runs to 13 residues. CDR3 region: CASSFRDSETQYF. The CDR3 coding sequence is TGTGCCAGCAGTTTTAGGGATTCGGAGACCCAGTACTTC.

This clonotype was observed a few times. This chain uses TRBV9 with TRBJ1-2; 8 bases align to TRBD1. The CDR3 is made up of 14 amino acids. CDR1 SGDLS and CDR2 YYNGEE come from the germline V gene. The V gene end was trimmed by 4 bases and the J gene end by 4 bases; junction bases not matched to a gene: 6. CDR3 sequence: CASSKSTGGYGYTF. In DNA, the CDR3 is TGTGCCAGCAGCAAAAGTACAGGGGGCTATGGCTACACCTTC. Full variable domain (missing parts from reference TRBV9 and TRBJ1-2): DSGVTQTPKHLITATGQRVTLRCSPRSGDLSVYWYQQSLDQGLQFLIQYYNGEERAKGNILERFSAQQFPDLHSELNLSSLELGDSALYFCASSKSTGGYGYTFGSGTRLTVV.

This clonotype showed up just a few times. This sequence joins TRBV6-2 or TRBV6-3 and TRBJ2-1; tentatively, D is TRBD2 (7 bases). Per germline, CDR1 MNHEY and CDR2 SVGEGT. The germline V and J ends were trimmed by 6 bases and 8 bases, with 23 bases remaining between them. CDR3 length: 16 residues. The CDR3 coding sequence is TGTGCCAGCAGCACCGAGATAGGAGGGGGGGCTGATGAGCAGTTCTTC. Its translation is CASSTEIGGGADEQFF.

Details on this clonotype: Mismatch with germline at one junction end may stem from a read error. The chain is built from TRBV7-8 and TRBJ2-4, with 7 bases that match TRBD2. Germline CDR1 reads SGHVS; CDR2 reads FQNEAQ. This CDR3 has 16 amino acids. In DNA form, the CDR3 reads TGTGCCATCAGCCCAGGACTAGTAATGGCCAAAAACATTCAGTACTTC. The encoded protein is CAISPGLVMAKNIQYF.

This chain connects TRBV20-1 to TRBJ2-2, with 7 positions matching TRBD2. V lost 5 bases and J lost 4; bases outside the gene matches: 10. The CDR3 runs 15 residues. The germline gives CDR1 DFQATT, CDR2 SNEGSKA (reference sequence). This CDR3 is CSARPRDYLTGELFF. DNA of the CDR3: TGCAGTGCTCGTCCCCGGGACTACCTCACCGGGGAGCTGTTTTTT.

DNA of the CDR3: TGCAGTGCCCTACGACTAGCGGGGATCCAAAGCACAGATACGCAGTATTTT. This sequence encodes CSALRLAGIQSTDTQYF. This chain uses TRBV20-1 with TRBJ2-3; 11 positions agree with TRBD2. The CDR3 consists of 17 residues. In germline, CDR1 is DFQATT, CDR2 SNEGSKA (reference sequence). V trimming: 6 bases; J trimming: 0 bases; junction bases outside the gene matches: 11.

This clonotype appeared a few times. J is TRBJ2-3 and V is TRBV25-1; the D gene is possibly TRBD1 (6 bases). CDR3 size: 13 residues. The germline V gene has CDR1 MGHDK and CDR2 SYGVNS. V was trimmed by 11 bases and J by 1 base, leaving 13 bases between them. CDR3 sequence (DNA): TGTGCCGTCAGGGGAGTGGGCACAGATACGCAGTATTTT. This gives the protein CAVRGVGTDTQYF.

This rearrangement joins TRBV6-5 to TRBJ2-3; weak D call: TRBD2 (5 bases). The CDR3 loop spans 15 amino acids. The germline gives CDR1 MNHEY, CDR2 SVGAGI. Trimming cost V 1 base and J 1 base, with 9 bases left between them. The CDR3 bases are TGTGCCAGCAGTTACTTCGCGGGCCGCACAGATACGCAGTATTTT. It yields the protein CASSYFAGRTDTQYF.

This chain uses TRBV10-3 with TRBJ2-3; perhaps TRBD1 as D (5 bases). V was clipped by 6 bases and J by 7 bases, with 14 bases between them. The V gene's germline CDR1 is ENHRY and CDR2 SYGVKD. The length of the CDR3 is 13 residues. This CDR3 is CAISLGPLNTQYF. CDR3 DNA: TGTGCCATCAGCTTGGGGCCTCTTAATACGCAGTATTTT.

This clonotype was seen only once. The rearrangement joins TRBV4-2 to TRBJ2-3, with 12 bases that match TRBD2. Looked up from germline, CDR1 is LGHNA and CDR2 is YNFKEQ. The length of the CDR3 is 18 residues. V was clipped by 0 bases and J by 1 base; unmatched bases: 5. The CDR3 DNA reads TGTGCCAGCAGCCAAGATCCTAGCGGGAGGGCCCGCACAGATACGCAGTATTTT. It is translated as CASSQDPSGRARTDTQYF.

This clonotype was detected a few times. The chain links TRBV10-3 to TRBJ2-2; D not certain. CDR1 ENHRY and CDR2 SYGVKD come from the germline V gene. This CDR3 has 14 amino acids. Trimming shortened V by 2 bases and J by 5 bases, and 9 bases separated the two germline ends. CDR3 DNA: TGTGCCATCAGTGAGCCCGCGCCAACCGGGGAGCTGTTTTTT. Residues: CAISEPAPTGELFF.

The V and J genes are TRBV25-1 and TRBJ2-1; no clear D. The V and J ends lost 3 bases and 15 bases respectively, with 21 bases between them. CDR3 length equals 14 residues. Germline-derived CDR1 and CDR2 are MGHDK and SYGVNS. The CDR3 nucleotides are TGTGCCAGCAGTGATCTCTTAGAAGCGCGCCTCCGGTTCTTC. Amino acids: CASSDLLEARLRFF.

The rearrangement uses TRBV19 and TRBJ2-7; 12 nucleotides agree with TRBD2. CDR1 is LNHDA, CDR2 SQIVND, per germline (reference sequence). Trimming at V came to 3 bases and at J to 2 bases, leaving 8 bases not matched to a gene. The CDR3 is made up of 17 amino acids. CDR3 in amino acids: CASSMKLAGGSPYEQYF. The CDR3 nucleotides read TGTGCCAGTAGTATGAAACTAGCGGGAGGATCCCCCTACGAGCAGTACTTC.